A single TCR beta chain is shown here with its context. This clonotype has more than one count but fewer than ten. Its antigen is unknown. Qualities for individual bases were not recorded, and no much larger clone is one base off. The sample comes from a study of T cells in Graves' hyperthyroidism and ophthalmopathy (dated by TCRdb to between 2019 and 2020). The study in broad terms: Peripheral blood was sampled at the time of initial diagnosis, prior to any treatment. To identify TCR V-J signatures that set the groups apart, the researchers used a discovery cohort of 100 patients, made up of under 45 with Graves' ophthalmopathy and about 60 with stable Graves' hyperthyroidism. Whether ophthalmopathy could be predicted prospectively was tested in an independent validation cohort made up of approximately 19 hyperthyroidism patients plus 17 patients who later progressed to ophthalmopathy. The approximately 100 discovery patients were divided at random into training and test sets in a 7:3 ratio. In roughly six Graves' hyperthyroidism patients, the study also compared T-cell repertoires from thyroid tissue with T-cell repertoires from blood. Once sampling was done, hyperthyroidism patients were given methimazole at a starting dose of 30 mg daily, whereas ophthalmopathy patients were given high-dose intravenous methylprednisolone. According to the paper, TCR Vbeta CDR3 sequencing was carried out on over 130 peripheral blood samples, which came from some 41 ophthalmopathy, around 74 hyperthyroidism and approximately 17 progressor patients. Overall study outcomes, separate from this receptor: Sample size was not statistically predetermined, and blinding of investigators to group allocation was not performed. In validation, the model predicted progression to ophthalmopathy a median of roughly 6.2 months before onset, with approximately 70% sensitivity and more than 72% specificity. Most expanded thyroid clonotypes (frequency above 0.001) were also detected in blood, a finding suggesting that blood repertoires may reflect thyroid immune responses. A 13 V-J signature model separated ophthalmopathy from stable hyperthyroidism, with around 88% sensitivity and 81.08% specificity in cross-validation and 80%/75% in testing.

The CDR3 holds 16 amino acids from the cysteine to the phenylalanine. Solely the CDR3 DNA is kept, with 48 bases framed from the first base. CDR1 and CDR2 are drawn from the germline V gene (reference sequence): DFQATT, SNEGSKA. V lost 6 bases and J lost 5 bases, and the count of bases not matched to a germline gene is 11. Stable Graves' hyperthyroidism was defined as the absence of progression to ophthalmopathy over 18 months of follow-up. Hyperthyroidism patients were newly diagnosed, had a disease duration of under 2 months, and were aged 18 to 65 years. The study excluded patients with uncontrolled infections, other autoimmune diseases, pregnancy or lactation. Clinical symptoms, serum thyroxine and TRAb, thyroid ultrasound, and orbital computed tomography formed the basis for the diagnoses. PBMCs were separated from roughly 9.3 ml of fresh peripheral blood using Ficoll-Paque density gradient centrifugation. Total RNA was extracted with Trizol reagent, and quality was checked on an Agilent 2100 Bioanalyzer.

Amplification of TCR beta CDR3 regions was carried out from RNA transcripts. The TCR CDR3 was subjected to a first round of RT-PCR using the HTBI primer set and the Qiagen OneStep RT-PCR kit. Libraries were constructed in a second round of multiplex PCR, after which size selection and purification were performed. The libraries were sequenced on an Illumina HiSeq2000 using paired-end 100 bp reads. On the study's bioinformatics: SOAPnuke was used to process the raw data, throwing out any read that contained adapters or uncalled bases, had a mean Phred below 15, or lacked an exact constant-primer or identifier match. COPE v1.2.5 was used to merge the high-quality paired reads, and each unique nucleotide sequence was defined as a clonotype. MiTCR v1.1 was used to align the clonotypes against IMGT TRBV, TRBD and TRBJ reference segments. Analysis was restricted to V-J combinations with a frequency above 0.0001, which covered roughly 99% of repertoires. The TCS score was defined as the ratio of F50 (clonal expansion) to E x V (chaos), calculated using BLOSUM62-based TCRdist between CDR3 peptides within each V-J. Welch's t-statistics and random forest reduced 514 V-J features to 13, which were used in a naive Bayes classifier (R e1071). TCRdb applied fastp at Q25 and MiXCR to the public reads, then kept only in-frame beta chains. CDR3 protein duplicates are merged, each entry listing the most common genes and DNA. TCRdb's processing, not the authors', yielded these V and J calls. Present in this sample are around 110,000 distinct CDR3 sequences, about 15% of which were seen just once. The biggest ten clones account for 42% of the sample.

What was sequenced was blood. This sequence uses TRBV20-1 and TRBJ2-5; 14 bases in the middle match TRBD2. The sequence was obtained from a woman between 50 and 59 years old with Graves' hyperthyroidism. The DNA reads as follows: TGCAGTGCCCCCGGGACCGGGACTAGCGGGAGTGAGACCCAGTACTTC. Translated, this gives CSAPGTGTSGSETQYF.